These T cell receptor beta chains were read from a single sample in a study of response to subunit inactivated influenza vaccine. MiXCR, applied by TCRdb to the RT-PCR reads, yields one record per CDR3 protein. The data hold 650,000 to 850,000 distinct CDR3 sequences, with around 14% observed a single time. This specimen consisted of PBMCs from blood, obtained roughly 15 days before vaccination. Source of these receptors: a man in his fifties who received an inactivated influenza vaccine. The CDR3 runs from the conserved cysteine through the conserved F or W. Each record gives: J gene, clone size, D gene, V gene, CDR3 protein, CDR3 DNA. The D gene is left open where the match is weak. For some rows the clone size is stated as once, few or many, or as a class when expanded; others skip it.

j_call: TRBJ1-6
clone_size: NA
d_call: NA
v_call: TRBV10-2
cdr3_aa: CASSESAGRTSPLHF
cdr3_nt: TGCGCCAGCAGTGAGTCGGCGGGGCGGACTTCACCCCTCCACTTT

j_call: TRBJ2-2
clone_size: NA
d_call: NA
v_call: TRBV30
cdr3_aa: CAWSRVTRYSTGELFF
cdr3_nt: TGTGCCTGGAGTCGGGTGACGCGCTACTCGACCGGGGAGCTGTTTTTT

j_call: TRBJ2-3
clone_size: few
d_call: NA
v_call: TRBV7-2
cdr3_aa: CASSLVYDTDTQYF
cdr3_nt: TGTGCCAGCAGCTTAGTTTACGACACAGATACGCAGTATTTT

j_call: TRBJ2-1
clone_size: NA
d_call: TRBD2
v_call: TRBV2
cdr3_aa: CASSEYGGLANNEQFF
cdr3_nt: TGTGCCAGCAGTGAATATGGGGGACTAGCGAACAATGAGCAGTTCTTC

j_call: TRBJ2-1
clone_size: NA
d_call: NA
v_call: TRBV11-2
cdr3_aa: CASSATTYNEQFF
cdr3_nt: TGTGCCAGCAGCGCCACTACCTACAATGAGCAGTTCTTC

j_call: TRBJ2-7
clone_size: NA
d_call: NA
v_call: TRBV6-5
cdr3_aa: CASSYSRETGSYEQYF
cdr3_nt: TGTGCCAGCAGTTACTCGAGAGAGACGGGCTCCTACGAGCAGTACTTC

j_call: TRBJ2-5
clone_size: NA
d_call: NA
v_call: TRBV5-5
cdr3_aa: CASSLDPRETQYF
cdr3_nt: TGTGCCAGCAGCTTGGACCCGAGAGAGACCCAGTACTTC

j_call: TRBJ1-5
clone_size: NA
d_call: NA
v_call: TRBV12-3/TRBV12-4
cdr3_aa: CASSPAGTMNQPQHF
cdr3_nt: TGTGCCAGCAGTCCGGCCGGGACAATGAATCAGCCCCAGCATTTT

j_call: TRBJ2-7
clone_size: NA
d_call: TRBD2
v_call: TRBV4-3
cdr3_aa: CASSQALAGDAYEQYF
cdr3_nt: TGCGCCAGCAGCCAGGCCTTAGCGGGTGATGCCTACGAGCAGTACTTC

j_call: TRBJ1-5
clone_size: many
d_call: TRBD1
v_call: TRBV5-1
cdr3_aa: CASSWGTGRNQPQHF
cdr3_nt: TGCGCCAGCAGCTGGGGGACAGGGCGCAATCAGCCCCAGCATTTT

j_call: TRBJ2-2
clone_size: few
d_call: TRBD1
v_call: TRBV18
cdr3_aa: CASSPSRRDRGTGELFF
cdr3_nt: TGTGCCAGCTCACCCTCGCGTCGGGACAGGGGCACCGGGGAGCTGTTTTTT

j_call: TRBJ2-3
clone_size: NA
d_call: TRBD1
v_call: TRBV29-1
cdr3_aa: CSVEATGGAPDTQYF
cdr3_nt: TGCAGCGTTGAAGCTACAGGGGGCGCCCCAGATACGCAGTATTTT

j_call: TRBJ2-7
clone_size: once
d_call: NA
v_call: TRBV4-1
cdr3_aa: CASSQDPHNEQYF
cdr3_nt: TGCGCCAGCAGCCAAGATCCCCATAACGAGCAGTACTTC

j_call: TRBJ2-3
clone_size: NA
d_call: NA
v_call: TRBV27
cdr3_aa: CASSFVFTDTQYF
cdr3_nt: TGTGCCAGCAGTTTTGTGTTCACAGATACGCAGTATTTT

j_call: TRBJ2-7
clone_size: NA
d_call: TRBD2
v_call: TRBV6-5
cdr3_aa: CASSYEGLASWEQYF
cdr3_nt: TGTGCCAGCAGTTACGAGGGACTAGCATCCTGGGAGCAGTACTTC

j_call: TRBJ2-1
clone_size: NA
d_call: NA
v_call: TRBV12-3/TRBV12-4
cdr3_aa: CASSLVLGGLEQFF
cdr3_nt: TGTGCCAGCAGTTTAGTGTTGGGGGGTCTTGAGCAGTTCTTC

j_call: TRBJ2-1
clone_size: once
d_call: TRBD2
v_call: TRBV20-1
cdr3_aa: CSARVLAGRIEQFF
cdr3_nt: TGCAGTGCTAGAGTACTAGCGGGGAGGATTGAGCAGTTCTTC

j_call: TRBJ2-4
clone_size: NA
d_call: NA
v_call: TRBV15
cdr3_aa: CATSNLINIQYF
cdr3_nt: TGTGCCACCAGCAACTTGATAAACATTCAGTACTTC

j_call: TRBJ2-5
clone_size: NA
d_call: TRBD2
v_call: TRBV24-1
cdr3_aa: CATSGLSGSGETQYF
cdr3_nt: TGTGCCACCAGTGGTCTCAGCGGGAGCGGAGAGACCCAGTACTTC

j_call: TRBJ2-3
clone_size: few
d_call: TRBD2
v_call: TRBV5-1
cdr3_aa: CASSLARAGDGDTQYF
cdr3_nt: TGCGCCAGCAGCTTGGCCAGGGCGGGAGATGGAGATACGCAGTATTTT

j_call: TRBJ2-1
clone_size: NA
d_call: NA
v_call: TRBV6-1
cdr3_aa: CASSPVWGPSYNEQFF
cdr3_nt: TGTGCCAGCAGCCCTGTTTGGGGACCCTCCTACAATGAGCAGTTCTTC

j_call: TRBJ2-7
clone_size: NA
d_call: NA
v_call: TRBV7-8
cdr3_aa: CDSSLGGGSSYEQYF
cdr3_nt: TGTGACAGCAGCTTAGGGGGGGGCAGCTCCTACGAGCAGTACTTC

j_call: TRBJ2-1
clone_size: few
d_call: TRBD1
v_call: TRBV4-3
cdr3_aa: CASSQEDRGLYNEQFF
cdr3_nt: TGCGCCAGCAGCCAAGAGGACAGGGGCTTATACAATGAGCAGTTCTTC

j_call: TRBJ1-1
clone_size: few
d_call: TRBD1
v_call: TRBV12-3/TRBV12-4
cdr3_aa: CASSWTGQNTEAFF
cdr3_nt: TGTGCCAGCAGTTGGACAGGACAAAACACTGAAGCTTTCTTT

j_call: TRBJ1-2
clone_size: NA
d_call: NA
v_call: TRBV18
cdr3_aa: CASSLDRLRGYTF
cdr3_nt: TGTGCCAGCTCCCTGGACAGACTACGCGGCTACACCTTC

j_call: TRBJ2-7
clone_size: NA
d_call: NA
v_call: TRBV12-3/TRBV12-4
cdr3_aa: CATGSPGYEQYF
cdr3_nt: TGTGCCACCGGTAGTCCTGGCTACGAGCAGTACTTC

j_call: TRBJ2-3
clone_size: NA
d_call: NA
v_call: TRBV11-2
cdr3_aa: CASSLDSASALTDTQYF
cdr3_nt: TGTGCCAGCAGCTTAGACTCGGCTAGCGCCCTCACAGATACGCAGTATTTT

j_call: TRBJ1-5
clone_size: NA
d_call: NA
v_call: TRBV6-6
cdr3_aa: CASGTATQPQHF
cdr3_nt: TGTGCCAGCGGGACGGCAACTCAGCCCCAGCATTTT

j_call: TRBJ2-6
clone_size: NA
d_call: NA
v_call: TRBV20-1
cdr3_aa: CSARDITGRTGANVLTF
cdr3_nt: TGCAGTGCTAGAGATATCACAGGGCGGACTGGGGCCAACGTCCTGACTTTC

j_call: TRBJ2-7
clone_size: NA
d_call: TRBD1
v_call: TRBV5-1
cdr3_aa: CASSLGQSPHEQYF
cdr3_nt: TGCGCCAGCAGTTTGGGACAGTCTCCCCACGAGCAGTACTTC

j_call: TRBJ2-7
clone_size: NA
d_call: TRBD1
v_call: TRBV7-9
cdr3_aa: CASSLVSGTGAYEQYF
cdr3_nt: TGTGCCAGCAGCTTAGTTTCGGGGACAGGGGCCTACGAGCAGTACTTC

j_call: TRBJ2-7
clone_size: NA
d_call: NA
v_call: TRBV30
cdr3_aa: CAWSVFGTGRRYYEQYF
cdr3_nt: TGTGCCTGGAGTGTATTTGGTACAGGCCGAAGATACTACGAGCAGTACTTC

j_call: TRBJ1-5
clone_size: NA
d_call: NA
v_call: TRBV15
cdr3_aa: CATKRARGLNSNQPQHF
cdr3_nt: TGTGCCACCAAAAGAGCCCGGGGGCTTAATAGCAATCAGCCCCAGCATTTT

j_call: TRBJ2-7
clone_size: many
d_call: TRBD2
v_call: TRBV5-1
cdr3_aa: CASSLVASGRAYEQYF
cdr3_nt: TGCGCCAGCAGCTTGGTTGCTAGCGGGAGGGCCTACGAGCAGTACTTC

j_call: TRBJ2-2
clone_size: NA
d_call: TRBD1
v_call: TRBV10-3
cdr3_aa: CAISLDRAHVNTGELFF
cdr3_nt: TGTGCCATCAGTTTGGACAGGGCCCACGTTAACACCGGGGAGCTGTTTTTT

j_call: TRBJ1-6
clone_size: few
d_call: NA
v_call: TRBV6-6
cdr3_aa: CASSYEQRTPLHF
cdr3_nt: TGTGCCAGCAGTTATGAGCAGAGGACACCCCTCCACTTT

j_call: TRBJ2-7
clone_size: many
d_call: NA
v_call: TRBV5-1
cdr3_aa: CASSETGNYEQYF
cdr3_nt: TGCGCCAGCAGCGAAACAGGGAACTACGAGCAGTACTTC

j_call: TRBJ2-2
clone_size: NA
d_call: TRBD2
v_call: TRBV4-3
cdr3_aa: CASSQVLTGGLGELFF
cdr3_nt: TGCGCCAGCAGCCAAGTTTTGACGGGAGGGCTGGGGGAGCTGTTTTTT

j_call: TRBJ2-3
clone_size: NA
d_call: NA
v_call: TRBV15
cdr3_aa: CATSRGVTDTQYF
cdr3_nt: TGTGCCACCAGCAGAGGTGTCACAGATACGCAGTATTTT

j_call: TRBJ1-4
clone_size: NA
d_call: NA
v_call: TRBV4-3
cdr3_aa: CASSQEPSTNEKLFF
cdr3_nt: TGCGCCAGCAGCCAAGAACCATCCACTAATGAAAAACTGTTTTTT

j_call: TRBJ1-2
clone_size: NA
d_call: NA
v_call: TRBV3-1
cdr3_aa: CASSQTLPGIYGYTF
cdr3_nt: TGTGCCAGCAGCCAAACCCTCCCAGGAATCTATGGCTACACCTTC

j_call: TRBJ2-1
clone_size: few
d_call: NA
v_call: TRBV6-2/TRBV6-3
cdr3_aa: CASSYLPQWRNEQFF
cdr3_nt: TGTGCCAGCAGTTACTTGCCGCAGTGGAGGAATGAGCAGTTCTTC

j_call: TRBJ1-1
clone_size: many
d_call: NA
v_call: TRBV12-3/TRBV12-4
cdr3_aa: CASSFVDTSEAFF
cdr3_nt: TGTGCCAGCAGTTTCGTGGATACATCTGAAGCTTTCTTT

j_call: TRBJ2-7
clone_size: NA
d_call: TRBD2
v_call: TRBV12-3/TRBV12-4
cdr3_aa: CASSFGLAGKFDEQYF
cdr3_nt: TGTGCCAGCAGTTTCGGTCTAGCGGGAAAATTTGACGAGCAGTACTTC

j_call: TRBJ2-7
clone_size: NA
d_call: TRBD1
v_call: TRBV27
cdr3_aa: CASSLLKTGLGAYEQYF
cdr3_nt: TGTGCCAGCAGTTTACTTAAGACAGGGCTAGGGGCCTACGAGCAGTACTTC

j_call: TRBJ1-4
clone_size: few
d_call: NA
v_call: TRBV11-2
cdr3_aa: CASSQNFGATNEKLFF
cdr3_nt: TGTGCCAGCAGCCAGAATTTCGGGGCAACTAATGAAAAACTGTTTTTT

j_call: TRBJ1-6
clone_size: NA
d_call: NA
v_call: TRBV27
cdr3_aa: CASSIRYNSPLHF
cdr3_nt: TGTGCCAGCAGTATCAGATATAATTCACCCCTCCACTTT

j_call: TRBJ2-5
clone_size: NA
d_call: TRBD1
v_call: TRBV5-6
cdr3_aa: CASSLSPGQEVF
cdr3_nt: TGTGCCAGCAGCTTGTCCCCGGGACAGGAGGTGTTC

j_call: TRBJ2-1
clone_size: many
d_call: NA
v_call: TRBV12-3/TRBV12-4
cdr3_aa: CASSLETRGNEQFF
cdr3_nt: TGTGCCAGCAGTTTGGAGACCCGAGGGAATGAGCAGTTCTTC

j_call: TRBJ1-1
clone_size: NA
d_call: NA
v_call: TRBV20-1
cdr3_aa: CSARTETNTEAFF
cdr3_nt: TGCAGTGCGAGGACGGAGACGAACACTGAAGCTTTCTTT

j_call: TRBJ2-5
clone_size: NA
d_call: NA
v_call: TRBV25-1
cdr3_aa: CATRTDQETQYF
cdr3_nt: TGTGCCACCCGGACAGACCAAGAGACCCAGTACTTC

j_call: TRBJ2-7
clone_size: NA
d_call: TRBD2
v_call: TRBV20-1
cdr3_aa: CSGETSGRAEQYF
cdr3_nt: TGCAGTGGTGAGACTAGCGGGAGGGCCGAGCAGTACTTC

j_call: TRBJ2-1
clone_size: few
d_call: TRBD2
v_call: TRBV7-7
cdr3_aa: CASSSGLAGGSTNEQFF
cdr3_nt: TGTGCCAGCAGCTCGGGACTAGCGGGAGGATCCACGAATGAGCAGTTCTTC

j_call: TRBJ2-1
clone_size: few
d_call: NA
v_call: TRBV15
cdr3_aa: CATSRDRRREQFF
cdr3_nt: TGTGCCACCAGCAGAGATCGGAGGCGGGAGCAGTTCTTC

j_call: TRBJ2-5
clone_size: many
d_call: TRBD1
v_call: TRBV5-5
cdr3_aa: CASSLDYRGAEETQYF
cdr3_nt: TGTGCCAGCAGCCTAGATTACAGGGGGGCCGAGGAGACCCAGTACTTC

j_call: TRBJ2-1
clone_size: few
d_call: NA
v_call: TRBV20-1
cdr3_aa: CSARAGGSSYNEQFF
cdr3_nt: TGCAGTGCTAGAGCAGGGGGGAGCTCCTACAATGAGCAGTTCTTC

j_call: TRBJ2-5
clone_size: few
d_call: TRBD2
v_call: TRBV29-1
cdr3_aa: CSVEPSGSRGTQYF
cdr3_nt: TGCAGCGTTGAGCCTAGCGGCTCCCGTGGGACCCAGTACTTC

j_call: TRBJ2-1
clone_size: many
d_call: TRBD2
v_call: TRBV5-1
cdr3_aa: CASSLPGLAAYNEQFF
cdr3_nt: TGCGCCAGCAGCTTACCGGGACTAGCGGCTTACAATGAGCAGTTCTTC

j_call: TRBJ2-7
clone_size: many
d_call: TRBD2
v_call: TRBV7-2
cdr3_aa: CASSPRLAGGSYEQYF
cdr3_nt: TGTGCCAGCAGCCCGAGACTAGCGGGGGGGTCCTACGAGCAGTACTTC